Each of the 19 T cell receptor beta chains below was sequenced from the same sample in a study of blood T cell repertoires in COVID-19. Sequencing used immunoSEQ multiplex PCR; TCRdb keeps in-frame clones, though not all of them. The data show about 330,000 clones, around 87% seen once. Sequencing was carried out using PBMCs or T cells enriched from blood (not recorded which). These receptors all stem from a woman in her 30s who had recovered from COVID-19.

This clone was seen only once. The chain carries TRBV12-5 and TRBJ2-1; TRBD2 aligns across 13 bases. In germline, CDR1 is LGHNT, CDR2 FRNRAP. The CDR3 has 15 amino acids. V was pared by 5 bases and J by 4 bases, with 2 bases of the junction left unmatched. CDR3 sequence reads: CASGPGLAGYNEQFF. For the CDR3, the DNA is TGTGCTAGTGGTCCGGGACTAGCGGGGTACAATGAGCAGTTCTTC.

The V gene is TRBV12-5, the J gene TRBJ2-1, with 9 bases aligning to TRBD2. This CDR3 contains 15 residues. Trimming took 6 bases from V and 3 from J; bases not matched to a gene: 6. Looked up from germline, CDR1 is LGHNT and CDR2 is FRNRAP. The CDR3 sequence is CASGRATSGYNEQFF. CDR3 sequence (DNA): TGTGCTAGTGGACGGGCGACTAGCGGCTACAATGAGCAGTTCTTC.

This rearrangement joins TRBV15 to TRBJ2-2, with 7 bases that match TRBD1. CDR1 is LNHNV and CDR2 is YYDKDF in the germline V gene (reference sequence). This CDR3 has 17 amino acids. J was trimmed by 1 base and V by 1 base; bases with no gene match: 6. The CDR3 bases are TGTGCCACCAGCAGAGGGGTGGGGACAGTGAACACCGGGGAGCTGTTTTTT. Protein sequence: CATSRGVGTVNTGELFF.

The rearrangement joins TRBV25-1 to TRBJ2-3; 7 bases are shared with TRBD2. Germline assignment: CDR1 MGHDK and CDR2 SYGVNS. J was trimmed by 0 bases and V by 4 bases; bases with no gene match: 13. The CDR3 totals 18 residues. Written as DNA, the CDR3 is TGTGCCAGCAGTGGGCTAGCGGACTCGAGCACTAGCACAGATACGCAGTATTTT. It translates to CASSGLADSSTSTDTQYF.

The chain's CDR3 is CASSHDNPGGYTF. The CDR3 DNA reads as TGTGCCAGCAGCCACGACAACCCGGGAGGCTACACCTTC. The chain employs TRBV5-6 and TRBJ1-2; no clear D. The germline V gene encodes CDR1 SGHDT and CDR2 YYEEEE. V lost 4 bases, J lost 8 bases, and 15 bases lay in between. The length of the CDR3 is 13 residues.

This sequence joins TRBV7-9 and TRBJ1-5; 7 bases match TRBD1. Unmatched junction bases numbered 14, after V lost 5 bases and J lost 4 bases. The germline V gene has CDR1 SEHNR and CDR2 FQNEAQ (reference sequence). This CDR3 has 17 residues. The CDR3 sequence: CASSRYLETGRNQPQHF. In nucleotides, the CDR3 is TGTGCCAGCAGCCGATATTTAGAGACAGGGAGGAATCAGCCCCAGCATTTT.

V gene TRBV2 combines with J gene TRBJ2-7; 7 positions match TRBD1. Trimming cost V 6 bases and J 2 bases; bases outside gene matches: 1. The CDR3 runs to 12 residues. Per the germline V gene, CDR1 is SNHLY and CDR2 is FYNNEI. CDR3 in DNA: TGTGCCAGCAGGCAGGGGGCCTACGAGCAGTACTTC. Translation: CASRQGAYEQYF. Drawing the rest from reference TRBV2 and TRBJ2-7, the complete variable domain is EPEVTQTPSHQVTQMGQEVILRCVPISNHLYFYWYRQILGQKVEFLVSFYNNEISEKSEIFDDQFSVERPDGSNFTLKIRSTKLEDSAMYFCASRQGAYEQYFGPGTRLTVT.

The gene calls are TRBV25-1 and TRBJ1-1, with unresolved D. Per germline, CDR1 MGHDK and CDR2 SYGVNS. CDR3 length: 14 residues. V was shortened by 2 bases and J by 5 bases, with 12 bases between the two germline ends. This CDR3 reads CASSERGSGTEAFF. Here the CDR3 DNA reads TGTGCCAGCAGTGAAAGAGGGAGTGGTACTGAAGCTTTCTTT. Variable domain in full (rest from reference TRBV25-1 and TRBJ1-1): EADIYQTPRYLVIGTGKKITLECSQTMGHDKMYWYQQDPGMELHLIHYSYGVNSTEKGDLSSESTVSRIRTEHFPLTLESARPSHTSQYLCASSERGSGTEAFFGQGTRLTVV.

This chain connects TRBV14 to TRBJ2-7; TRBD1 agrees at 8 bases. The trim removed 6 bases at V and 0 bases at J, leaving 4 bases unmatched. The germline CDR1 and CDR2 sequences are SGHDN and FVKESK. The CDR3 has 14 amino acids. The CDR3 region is CASSRTGSSYEQYF. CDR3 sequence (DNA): TGTGCCAGCAGTCGGACAGGGAGCTCCTACGAGCAGTACTTC. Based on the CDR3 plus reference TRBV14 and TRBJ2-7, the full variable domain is EAGVTQFPSHSVIEKGQTVTLRCDPISGHDNLYWYRRVMGKEIKFLLHFVKESKQDESGMPNNRFLAERTGGTYSTLKVQPAELEDSGVYFCASSRTGSSYEQYFGPGTRLTVT.

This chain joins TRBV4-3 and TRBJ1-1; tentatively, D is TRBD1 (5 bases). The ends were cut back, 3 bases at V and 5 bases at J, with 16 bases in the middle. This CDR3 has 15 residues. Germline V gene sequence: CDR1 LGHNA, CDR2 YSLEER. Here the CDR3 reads CASSQKFLRQTEAFF. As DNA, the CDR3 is TGCGCCAGCAGCCAGAAATTTCTAAGACAGACTGAAGCTTTCTTT.

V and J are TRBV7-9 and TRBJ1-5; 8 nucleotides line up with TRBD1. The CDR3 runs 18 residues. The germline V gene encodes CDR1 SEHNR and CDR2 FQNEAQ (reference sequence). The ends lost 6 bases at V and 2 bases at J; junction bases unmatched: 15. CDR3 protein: CASRQKTQGAQGNQPQHF. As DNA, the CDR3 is TGTGCCAGCAGACAAAAAACTCAGGGGGCTCAGGGCAATCAGCCCCAGCATTTT.

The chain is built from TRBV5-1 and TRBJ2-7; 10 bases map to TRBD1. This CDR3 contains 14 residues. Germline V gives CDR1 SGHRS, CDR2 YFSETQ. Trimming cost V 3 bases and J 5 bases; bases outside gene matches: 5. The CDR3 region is CASSWGQGSDEQYF. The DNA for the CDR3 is TGCGCCAGCAGCTGGGGACAGGGGTCAGACGAGCAGTACTTC.

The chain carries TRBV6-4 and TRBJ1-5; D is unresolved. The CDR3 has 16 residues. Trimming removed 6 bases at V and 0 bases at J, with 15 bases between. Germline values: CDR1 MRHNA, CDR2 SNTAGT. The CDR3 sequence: CASRLAHSYSNQPQHF. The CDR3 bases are TGTGCCAGCAGACTCGCCCATTCCTATAGCAATCAGCCCCAGCATTTT.

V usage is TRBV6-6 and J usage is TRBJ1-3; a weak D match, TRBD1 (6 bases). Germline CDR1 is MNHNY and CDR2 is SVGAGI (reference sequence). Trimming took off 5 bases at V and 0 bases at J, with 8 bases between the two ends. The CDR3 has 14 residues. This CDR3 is CASSLQGSGNTIYF. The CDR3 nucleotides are TGTGCCAGCAGTCTACAGGGCTCTGGAAACACCATATATTTT.

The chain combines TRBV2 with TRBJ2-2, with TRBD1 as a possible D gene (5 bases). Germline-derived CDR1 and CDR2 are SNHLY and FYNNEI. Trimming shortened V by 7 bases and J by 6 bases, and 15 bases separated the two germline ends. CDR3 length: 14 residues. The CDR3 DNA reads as TGTGCCAGCACCCCGGTCGCCAGGGCCGGGGAGCTGTTTTTT. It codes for CASTPVARAGELFF.

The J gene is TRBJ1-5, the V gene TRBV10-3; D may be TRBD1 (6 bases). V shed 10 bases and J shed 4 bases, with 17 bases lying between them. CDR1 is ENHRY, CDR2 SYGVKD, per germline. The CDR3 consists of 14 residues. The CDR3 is CASRPRTENQPQHF. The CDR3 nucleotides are TGTGCCAGCCGACCCCGGACAGAAAATCAGCCCCAGCATTTT.

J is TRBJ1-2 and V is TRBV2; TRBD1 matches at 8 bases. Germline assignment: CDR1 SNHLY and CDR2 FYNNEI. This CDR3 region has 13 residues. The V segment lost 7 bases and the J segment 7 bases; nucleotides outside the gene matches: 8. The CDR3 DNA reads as TGTGCCAGCAAGGGCACAGGGGGACGTGGCTACACCTTC. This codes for CASKGTGGRGYTF.

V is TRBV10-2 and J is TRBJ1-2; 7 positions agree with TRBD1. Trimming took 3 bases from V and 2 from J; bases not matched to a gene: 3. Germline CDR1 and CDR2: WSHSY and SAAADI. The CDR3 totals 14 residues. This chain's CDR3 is CASSDPDRNYGYTF. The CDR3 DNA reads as TGCGCCAGCAGTGACCCGGACAGGAACTATGGCTACACCTTC.

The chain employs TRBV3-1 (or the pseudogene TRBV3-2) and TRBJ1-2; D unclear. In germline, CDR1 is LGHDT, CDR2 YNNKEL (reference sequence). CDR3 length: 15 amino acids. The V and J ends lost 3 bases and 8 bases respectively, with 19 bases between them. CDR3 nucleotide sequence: TGTGCCAGCAGCCACAGAAAGACGGATTTGAGGGGCTACACCTTC. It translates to CASSHRKTDLRGYTF.